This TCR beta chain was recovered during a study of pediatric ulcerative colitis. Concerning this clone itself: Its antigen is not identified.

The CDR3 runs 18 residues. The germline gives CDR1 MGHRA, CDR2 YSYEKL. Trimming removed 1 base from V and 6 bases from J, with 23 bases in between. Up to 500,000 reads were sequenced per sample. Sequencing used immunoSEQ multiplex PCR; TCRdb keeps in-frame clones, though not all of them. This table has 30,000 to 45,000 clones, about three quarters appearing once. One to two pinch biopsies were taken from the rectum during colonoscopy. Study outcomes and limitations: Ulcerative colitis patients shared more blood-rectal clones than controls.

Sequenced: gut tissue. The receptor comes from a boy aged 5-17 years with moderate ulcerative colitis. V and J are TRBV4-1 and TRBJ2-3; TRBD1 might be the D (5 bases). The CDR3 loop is CASSQGRMWQDKGDTQYF. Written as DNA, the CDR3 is TGCGCCAGCAGCCAAGGGAGAATGTGGCAGGACAAGGGGGATACGCAGTATTTT.